Listed below are T cell receptor beta chains from one sample, sequenced in a study of blood T cell repertoires in COVID-19. Profiled with immunoSEQ multiplex PCR; TCRdb holds only in-frame clones, not every one. The data show 150,000 to 200,000 clones, under 90% seen once. Sequenced: peripheral blood. The receptors were sampled from a woman at least 80 years old with acute or convalescent COVID-19. The CDR3 runs from the conserved cysteine through the conserved F or W. The D gene is left open where the match is weak. Expanded clones are given a class, and other clones once, few, many or no size at all.

clone size	D gene	J gene	V gene	CDR3 DNA	CDR3 protein
.	TRBD1	TRBJ1-4	TRBV7-9	TGTGCCAGCAGCCAGAGGGACAGGGGTAATGAAAAACTGTTTTTT	CASSQRDRGNEKLFF
.	TRBD1	TRBJ1-1	TRBV5-1	TGCGCCAGCAGCTTCCGACAGGGGGCGCAGGGTGAAGCTTTCTTT	CASSFRQGAQGEAFF
.	.	TRBJ2-5	TRBV29-1	TGCGCAGGGTTAGGGGAGACCCAGTACTTC	CAGLGETQYF
.	.	TRBJ1-2	TRBV4-1	TGCGCCAGCAGCCTCTCCGCGGGGGGATCGCAAGCTAACTATGGCTACACCTTC	CASSLSAGGSQANYGYTF
.	.	TRBJ2-7	TRBV5-1	TGCGCCAGCAGCTACTTCTCCTACGAGCAGTACTTC	CASSYFSYEQYF
.	TRBD1	TRBJ1-1	TRBV7-9	TGTGCCAGCAGCTCTCTAGCGAAAGACAGGGGGAGGGAAACAGCTTTCTTT	CASSSLAKDRGRETAFF
.	.	TRBJ1-1	TRBV10-2	TGCGCCAGCAGTGAAGGCGGAGCCACTGAAGCTTTCTTT	CASSEGGATEAFF
.	TRBD1	TRBJ2-7	TRBV3-1/TRBV3-2	TGTGCCAGCAGCCTTAGGGGGCGACTCTACGAGCAGTACTTC	CASSLRGRLYEQYF
.	TRBD1	TRBJ2-3	TRBV27	TGTGCCAGCAGTTCCCAGGACAGGTTGGGCGACTCAGATACGCAGTATTTT	CASSSQDRLGDSDTQYF
.	.	TRBJ2-1	TRBV7-9	TGTGCCAGCAGCTTAGGGGACTCCGGCTCCTACAATGAGCAGTTCTTC	CASSLGDSGSYNEQFF
.	.	TRBJ1-1	TRBV4-1	TGCGCCAGCAGCCTGAACGGCGGGGGCGTCGGGAACACTGAAGCTTTCTTT	CASSLNGGGVGNTEAFF
few	TRBD2	TRBJ2-4	TRBV4-1	TGCGCCAGCAGCAACAGCGGGAGGGTAACCAAAAACATTCAGTACTTC	CASSNSGRVTKNIQYF
.	TRBD1	TRBJ2-5	TRBV3-1/TRBV3-2	TGTGCCAGCAGCCAAGAGGGGACAGCCCAAGAGACCCAGTACTTC	CASSQEGTAQETQYF
.	TRBD2	TRBJ2-7	TRBV4-2	TGTGCCAGCAGCCAACCGACTAGCGGGGGGGAATACGAGCAGTACTTC	CASSQPTSGGEYEQYF
once	.	TRBJ2-5	TRBV5-1	TGCGCCAGCAGCGCGGACAGCCAAGAGACCCAGTACTTC	CASSADSQETQYF
.	TRBD1	TRBJ1-2	TRBV7-2	TGTGCCAGCAGCTCTCCAGGGGGCTTAAATGGCTACACCTTC	CASSSPGGLNGYTF
.	TRBD1	TRBJ1-2	TRBV24-1	TGTGCCACCAGTGAGCAGGGACAGTGGGCTGGCTACACCTTC	CATSEQGQWAGYTF
few	TRBD1	TRBJ2-7	TRBV6-2/TRBV6-3	TGTGCCAGCAGTTACCCGGGACAGGGGGCCACCTACGAGCAGTACTTC	CASSYPGQGATYEQYF
.	.	TRBJ2-5	TRBV5-1	TGCGCCAGCAGCTTCGGCGGGGGCGACGAGACCCAGTACTTC	CASSFGGGDETQYF
once	TRBD1	TRBJ2-2	TRBV9	TGTGCCAGCAGCGTAGAGGTGACAGGGGCCACCGGGGAGCTGTTTTTT	CASSVEVTGATGELFF
.	.	TRBJ2-5	TRBV20-1	TGCAGTGCTAGAGTCTTGGAGACCCAGTACTTC	CSARVLETQYF
.	.	TRBJ2-7	TRBV18	TGTGCCACATCGACCCAACGGGATTACGAGCAGTACTTC	CATSTQRDYEQYF
.	TRBD2	TRBJ2-2	TRBV9	TGTGCCAGCAGCCTAGGACTAGCGGGGGGAATCAACACCGGGGAGCTGTTTTTT	CASSLGLAGGINTGELFF
.	.	TRBJ2-3	TRBV6-4	TGTGCCAGCAGTAGGGACTGGCTCACAGATACGCAGTATTTT	CASSRDWLTDTQYF
.	TRBD1	TRBJ2-2	TRBV5-4	TGTGCCAGCAGTCGAATGACAGGGACCGGGGAGCTGTTTTTT	CASSRMTGTGELFF
.	TRBD1	TRBJ2-7	TRBV14	TGTGCCAGCAGCCCCCTGGGACAGACAAACGAGCAGTACTTC	CASSPLGQTNEQYF
once	TRBD1	TRBJ1-2	TRBV5-1	TGCGCCAGCAGCGCTGGACAGGGTTTGGGGGACACCTTC	CASSAGQGLGDTF
once	TRBD2	TRBJ2-7	TRBV5-1	TGCGCCAGCAGCTTGGGACTAGCGGGGGGAACCCTAGGCGAGCAGTACTTC	CASSLGLAGGTLGEQYF
.	.	TRBJ2-7	TRBV6-5	TGTGCCAGCAGGATACAGCAGGTCTCCTACGAGCAGTACTTC	CASRIQQVSYEQYF